Each of the 15 T cell receptor beta chains below was sequenced from the same sample in a study of T cell responses to AZD1222 COVID-19 vaccine. Sequencing was performed with immunoSEQ multiplex PCR; in TCRdb, only in-frame clones are kept and a portion is missing. This repertoire shows roughly 100,000 clones, approximately 88% found once; its top ten account for approximately 20%. Material: peripheral blood, obtained on day 0 of AZD1222 vaccination. These receptors were obtained from an adult in good health.

This clone was detected only a few times. The rearrangement links TRBV6-1 to TRBJ1-2; D not certain. The germline V gene has CDR1 MNHNS and CDR2 SASEGT. This CDR3 spans 13 amino acids. The ends were cut back, 2 bases at V and 7 bases at J, with 11 bases in the middle. The DNA for the CDR3 is TGTGCCAGCAGTGAAAATCTGGGGTCTGGCTACACCTTC. As protein: CASSENLGSGYTF.

The rearrangement links TRBV6-5 to TRBJ2-1; D not resolved. From germline, CDR1 is MNHEY and CDR2 SVGAGI. The germline V and J ends were trimmed by 1 base and 5 bases, with 6 bases remaining between them. The CDR3 sequence is 13 residues long. The CDR3 loop is CASSYLRDNEQFF. Written as DNA, the CDR3 is TGTGCCAGCAGTTACTTAAGGGACAATGAGCAGTTCTTC.

V usage is TRBV14 and J usage is TRBJ2-5, with D uncertain. Germline-derived CDR1 and CDR2 are SGHDN and FVKESK. This CDR3 has 11 amino acids. Deletions cut 2 bases from V and 2 bases from J, with 0 bases between. CDR3 protein: CASSQQETQYF. The CDR3 DNA is TGTGCCAGCAGCCAACAAGAGACCCAGTACTTC.

To note about this clone: At one end the junction does not follow the germline gene, possibly because of a read error. This chain uses TRBV6-5 with TRBJ2-3; tentative D call: TRBD2 (5 bases). CDR1 and CDR2 (germline): MNHEY, SVGAGI. This CDR3 contains 13 residues. For the CDR3, the DNA is TGTGCCAGCAGTTACTCGAATTCGGGATTGTTGAATTTT. It encodes CASSYSNSGLLNF.

The rearrangement joins TRBV4-1 to TRBJ1-3; D gene unclear. Germline V gives CDR1 MGHRA, CDR2 YSYEKL. V was pared by 2 bases and J by 0 bases, with 11 bases between. This CDR3 spans 16 amino acids. The CDR3 nucleotides read TGCGCCAGCAGCCAACAAGACTCCAGCTCTGGAAACACCATATATTTT. Amino acid sequence: CASSQQDSSSGNTIYF.

The genes are TRBV7-8 and TRBJ1-2, with D possibly being TRBD1 (5 bases). The germline V and J ends were trimmed by 1 base and 5 bases, with 23 bases remaining between them. Per the germline V gene, CDR1 is SGHVS and CDR2 is FQNEAQ. This CDR3 is built from 18 residues. The CDR3 reads CASSLGGAGGEIIYGYTF. In DNA, the CDR3 is TGTGCCAGCAGCTTAGGTGGAGCGGGGGGGGAAATTATATATGGCTACACCTTC. Full variable domain (rest looked up from reference TRBV7-8 and TRBJ1-2): GAGVSQSPRYKVAKRGQDVALRCDPISGHVSLFWYQQALGQGPEFLTYFQNEAQLDKSGLPSDRFFAERPEGSVSTLKIQRTQQEDSAVYLCASSLGGAGGEIIYGYTFGSGTRLTVV.

The chain has TRBV7-9 and TRBJ2-1; TRBD1 might be the D (6 bases). CDR3 length: 12 amino acids. The germline V gene has CDR1 SEHNR and CDR2 FQNEAQ (reference sequence). The V end was cut by 8 bases, the J end by 6 bases, with 11 bases between. The CDR3 here is CASYLGANEQFF. CDR3 in DNA: TGTGCCAGCTATTTGGGGGCCAATGAGCAGTTCTTC.

This clone was observed a handful of times. In nucleotides, the CDR3 is TGTGCCAGTAGTGTTTTCGGGAGGGCCTCTGACAATGAGCAGTTCTTC. The encoded protein is CASSVFGRASDNEQFF. The chain recombines TRBV19 with TRBJ2-1; 8 nucleotides agree with TRBD2. CDR1 LNHDA and CDR2 SQIVND come from the germline V gene (reference sequence). The CDR3 has 16 amino acids. J gave up 5 bases and V 5 bases, and 11 bases lay outside the gene matches.

As for this clone: At one end the junction does not follow the germline gene, possibly because of a read error. The chain recombines TRBV27 with TRBJ1-2; D perhaps matches TRBD1 (6 bases). The CDR3 sequence is 15 residues long. In germline, CDR1 is MNHEY, CDR2 SMNVEV (reference sequence). The CDR3 sequence is CASSLSGQFHYGYTF. The CDR3, as DNA: TGTGCCAGCAGTCTATCTGGACAGTTCCACTATGGCTACACCTTC.

The CDR3 protein is CASSTVWDSPLHF. The CDR3 DNA reads TGTGCCAGCAGTACCGTATGGGATTCACCCCTCCACTTT. The V call is TRBV12-3 or TRBV12-4, the J call TRBJ1-6, with unresolved D. CDR3 size: 13 residues. The V end was cut by 5 bases, the J end by 8 bases, with 10 bases between.

The gene calls are TRBV7-9 and TRBJ2-1, with TRBD2 matching 16 bases. CDR3 length: 13 residues. The V gene's germline CDR1 is SEHNR and CDR2 FQNEAQ (reference sequence). V dropped 9 bases and J dropped 9; count of bases not matched to a gene: 2. In nucleotides, the CDR3 is TGTGCCAGGGGACTAGCGGGGGGGCCTGAGCAGTTCTTC. This encodes CARGLAGGPEQFF.

The V gene is TRBV7-3, the J gene TRBJ2-5; D is ambiguous. The CDR3 is 15 amino acids. V lost 0 bases, J lost 5 bases, and 13 bases lay in between. Germline values: CDR1 SGHTA, CDR2 FQGTGA. This CDR3 is CASSLTSSVSETQYF. The CDR3 DNA is TGTGCCAGCAGCTTAACGTCAAGCGTAAGCGAGACCCAGTACTTC.

The chain uses TRBV9 and TRBJ1-5; 9 nucleotides agree with TRBD1. V gave up 0 bases and J gave up 3 bases; unmatched junction bases: 1. The CDR3 covers 15 residues. From germline, CDR1 is SGDLS and CDR2 YYNGEE. CDR3 coding DNA: TGTGCCAGCAGCGTAGGGACAGGGGTCAATCAGCCCCAGCATTTT. Protein product: CASSVGTGVNQPQHF.

The chain joins TRBV18 to TRBJ2-1, with TRBD2 matching over 16 bases. This CDR3 region has 18 residues. V lost 3 bases and J lost 7; bases outside the gene matches: 9. Germline V gene sequence: CDR1 KGHSH, CDR2 LQKENI. The CDR3 bases are TGTGCCAGCTCACCCTCGGGACTAGCGGGAGGGTCATGGAATGAGCAGTTCTTC. This encodes CASSPSGLAGGSWNEQFF.

CDR3: CASSIGQSSTDTQYF. The CDR3, as DNA: TGTGCCAGTAGTATAGGACAGTCTAGCACAGATACGCAGTATTTT. V is TRBV19 and J is TRBJ2-3; D possibly corresponds to TRBD1 (5 bases). V was cut by 1 base and J by 0 bases, with 8 bases left in between. This CDR3 spans 15 amino acids. CDR1 is LNHDA and CDR2 is SQIVND in the germline V gene (reference sequence).